This TCR beta chain was captured by sequencing in a study of blood T cells in healthy people across ages. The authors ran a second PCR of about 7 to 12 cycles using a sample-barcoded 5' primer and a J-beta primer mix. Through a template-switch adaptor with 12 random nucleotides, each cDNA molecule received a tag. TCRdb analysed the 5' RACE reads with MiXCR anew, one entry per CDR3 protein. The data hold fewer than 1.5 million distinct CDR3 sequences, with around 39% observed a single time. Study-level points and caveats: Using unsorted PBMCs precluded a conclusive naive versus antigen-experienced comparison.

The germline V gene has CDR1 SGHDN and CDR2 FVKESK. The V end was cut by 2 bases, the J end by 4 bases, with 8 bases between. The CDR3 is made up of 13 amino acids. Each donor gave 9.5 to 10 milliliters of peripheral blood. Only a few counts were recorded for this clonotype. Its antigen is as yet unknown. This clonotype originated in a woman in her late teens or twenties in good health. Material: blood. The V and J genes are TRBV14 and TRBJ1-1; TRBD1 is a possible D gene (6 bases). CDR3 sequence: CASSQQQGTEAFF. CDR3 in DNA: TGTGCCAGCAGCCAACAACAGGGCACTGAAGCTTTCTTT.